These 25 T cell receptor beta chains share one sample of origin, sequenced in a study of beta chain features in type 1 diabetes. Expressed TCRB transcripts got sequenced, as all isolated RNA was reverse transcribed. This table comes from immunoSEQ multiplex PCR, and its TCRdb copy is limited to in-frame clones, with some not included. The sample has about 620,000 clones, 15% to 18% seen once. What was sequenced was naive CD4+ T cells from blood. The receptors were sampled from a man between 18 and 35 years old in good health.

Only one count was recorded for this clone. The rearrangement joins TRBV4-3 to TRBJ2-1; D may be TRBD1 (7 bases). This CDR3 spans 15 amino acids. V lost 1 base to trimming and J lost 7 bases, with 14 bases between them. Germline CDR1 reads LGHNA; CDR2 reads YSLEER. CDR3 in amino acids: CASSQARQGGNEQFF. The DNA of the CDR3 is TGCGCCAGCAGCCAAGCCAGGCAGGGGGGTAATGAGCAGTTCTTC.

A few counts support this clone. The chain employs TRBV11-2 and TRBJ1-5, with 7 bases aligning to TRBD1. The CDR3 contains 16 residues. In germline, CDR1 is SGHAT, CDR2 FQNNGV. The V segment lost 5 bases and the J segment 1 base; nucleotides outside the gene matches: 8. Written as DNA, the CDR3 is TGTGCCAGCAGCCGATACAGGGGCCTGAGCAATCAGCCCCAGCATTTT. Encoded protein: CASSRYRGLSNQPQHF.

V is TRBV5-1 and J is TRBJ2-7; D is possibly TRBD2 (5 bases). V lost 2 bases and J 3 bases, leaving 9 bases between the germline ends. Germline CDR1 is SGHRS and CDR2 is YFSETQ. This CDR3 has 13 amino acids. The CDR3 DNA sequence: TGCGCCAGCAGCTTCGACGAGGGCTACGAGCAGTACTTC. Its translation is CASSFDEGYEQYF. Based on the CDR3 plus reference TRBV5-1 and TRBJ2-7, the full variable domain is KAGVTQTPRYLIKTRGQQVTLSCSPISGHRSVSWYQQTPGQGLQFLFEYFSETQRNKGNFPGRFSGRQFSNSRSEMNVSTLELGDSALYLCASSFDEGYEQYFGPGTRLTVT.

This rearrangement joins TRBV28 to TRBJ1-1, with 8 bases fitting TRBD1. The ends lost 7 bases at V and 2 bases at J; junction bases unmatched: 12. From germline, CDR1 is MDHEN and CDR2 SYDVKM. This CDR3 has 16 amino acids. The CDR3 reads CASIKGRGLPNTEAFF. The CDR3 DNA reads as TGTGCCAGCATCAAAGGCAGGGGGCTTCCAAACACTGAAGCTTTCTTT.

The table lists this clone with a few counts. The CDR3 region has the DNA TGTGCCAGCAGCGGGCAAATGGGCACTAATGAAAAACTGTTTTTT. Amino acids: CASSGQMGTNEKLFF. The genes are TRBV7-6 and TRBJ1-4, with no clear D. This CDR3 comprises 15 residues. V was clipped by 5 bases and J by 2 bases, with 12 bases between them. CDR1 is SGHVS, CDR2 FNYEAQ, per germline.

The CDR3 bases are TGTGCCAGCAGTTACTCAGGCAGTACCGCCTACGAGCAGTACTTC. Encoded protein: CASSYSGSTAYEQYF. The chain has TRBV6-5 and TRBJ2-7; D not resolved. V dropped 0 bases and J dropped 2 bases, with 11 bases sitting between them. Germline V gene lookup returns CDR1 MNHEY and CDR2 SVGAGI. The CDR3 has 15 amino acids.

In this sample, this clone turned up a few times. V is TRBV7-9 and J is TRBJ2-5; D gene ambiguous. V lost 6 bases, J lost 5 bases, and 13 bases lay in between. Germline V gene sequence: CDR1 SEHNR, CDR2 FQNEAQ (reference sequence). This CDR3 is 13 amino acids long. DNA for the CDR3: TGTGCCAGCAGACCCCCGAGGCTGGAGACCCAGTACTTC. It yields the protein CASRPPRLETQYF.

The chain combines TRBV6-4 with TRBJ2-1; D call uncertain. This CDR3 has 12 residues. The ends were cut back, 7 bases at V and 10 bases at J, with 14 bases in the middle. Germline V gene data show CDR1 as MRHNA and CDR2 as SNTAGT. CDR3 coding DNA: TGTGCCAGCAACCGACCCGCAATGGAGCAGTTCTTC. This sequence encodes CASNRPAMEQFF.

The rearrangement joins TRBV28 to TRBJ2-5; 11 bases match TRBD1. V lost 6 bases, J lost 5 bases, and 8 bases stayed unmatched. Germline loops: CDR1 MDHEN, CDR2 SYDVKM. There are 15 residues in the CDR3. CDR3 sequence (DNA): TGTGCCAGCAGCCACCAAGGGACAGGGGGGGAGACCCAGTACTTC. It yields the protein CASSHQGTGGETQYF.

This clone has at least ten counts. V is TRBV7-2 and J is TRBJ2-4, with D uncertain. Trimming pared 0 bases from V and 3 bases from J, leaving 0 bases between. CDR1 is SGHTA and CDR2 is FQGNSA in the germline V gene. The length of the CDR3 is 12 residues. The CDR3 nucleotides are TGTGCCAGCAGCTTAGCCAAAAACATTCAGTACTTC. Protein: CASSLAKNIQYF.

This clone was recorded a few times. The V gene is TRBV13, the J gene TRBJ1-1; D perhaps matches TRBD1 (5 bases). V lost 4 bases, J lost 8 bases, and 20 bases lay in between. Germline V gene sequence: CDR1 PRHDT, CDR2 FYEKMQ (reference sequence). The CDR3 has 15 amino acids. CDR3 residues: CASSSFWRDLPEAFF. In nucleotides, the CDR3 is TGTGCCAGCAGCTCGTTTTGGAGGGACCTCCCGGAAGCTTTCTTT.

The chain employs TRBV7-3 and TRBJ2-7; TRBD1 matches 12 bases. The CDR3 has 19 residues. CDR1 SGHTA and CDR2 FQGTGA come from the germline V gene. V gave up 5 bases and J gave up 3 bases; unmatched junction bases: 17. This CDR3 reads CASSTYSGTGGPLVYEQYF. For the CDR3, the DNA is TGTGCCAGCAGCACGTACTCCGGGACAGGGGGCCCTTTGGTCTACGAGCAGTACTTC.

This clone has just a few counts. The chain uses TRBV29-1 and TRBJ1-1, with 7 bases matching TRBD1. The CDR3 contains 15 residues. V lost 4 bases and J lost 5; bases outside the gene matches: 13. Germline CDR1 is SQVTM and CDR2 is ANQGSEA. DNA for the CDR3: TGCAGCGTTGGAGGATTCAGGGGGGTAGGAACTGAAGCTTTCTTT. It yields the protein CSVGGFRGVGTEAFF.

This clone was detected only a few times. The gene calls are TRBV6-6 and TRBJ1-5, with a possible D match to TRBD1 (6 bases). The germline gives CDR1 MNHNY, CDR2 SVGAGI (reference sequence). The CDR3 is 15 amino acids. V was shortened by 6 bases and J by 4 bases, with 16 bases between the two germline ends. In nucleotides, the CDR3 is TGTGCCAGCAGGCGGGTTCAGGGGAAGAATCAGCCCCAGCATTTT. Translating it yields CASRRVQGKNQPQHF.

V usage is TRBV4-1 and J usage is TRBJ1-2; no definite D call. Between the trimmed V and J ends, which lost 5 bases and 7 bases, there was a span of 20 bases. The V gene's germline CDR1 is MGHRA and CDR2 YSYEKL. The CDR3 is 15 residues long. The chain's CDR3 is CASSEVSRDSPGYTF. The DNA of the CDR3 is TGCGCCAGCAGCGAAGTCAGTCGGGATTCTCCTGGCTACACCTTC.

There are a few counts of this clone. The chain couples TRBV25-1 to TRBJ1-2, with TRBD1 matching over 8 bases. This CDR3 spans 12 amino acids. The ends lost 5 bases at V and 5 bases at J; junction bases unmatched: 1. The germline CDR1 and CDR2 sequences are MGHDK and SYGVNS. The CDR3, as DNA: TGTGCCAGCAGTACAGGGGGGTATGGCTACACCTTC. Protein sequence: CASSTGGYGYTF.

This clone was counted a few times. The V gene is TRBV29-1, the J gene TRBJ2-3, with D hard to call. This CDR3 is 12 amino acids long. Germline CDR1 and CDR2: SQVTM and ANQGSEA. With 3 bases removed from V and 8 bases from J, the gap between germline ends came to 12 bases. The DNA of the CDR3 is TGCAGCGTTGATTTGTCGGGTCCTACGCAGTATTTT. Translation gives CSVDLSGPTQYF.

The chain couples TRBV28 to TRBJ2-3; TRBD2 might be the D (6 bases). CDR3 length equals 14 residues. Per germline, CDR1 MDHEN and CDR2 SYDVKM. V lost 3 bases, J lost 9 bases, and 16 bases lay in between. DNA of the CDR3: TGTGCCAGCAGTTTTGGAGGGTCTCATAGCACGCAGTATTTT. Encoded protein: CASSFGGSHSTQYF.

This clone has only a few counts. The CDR3 nucleotides are TGTGCCAGCAGCTTAGCTTACGTCCGGGACAGCGAAAAACTGTTTTTT. Its translation: CASSLAYVRDSEKLFF. This chain links TRBV7-6 with TRBJ1-4; 7 bases line up with TRBD1. CDR1 SGHVS and CDR2 FNYEAQ come from the germline V gene. J lost 8 bases, V lost 0 bases, and 9 bases had no gene match. CDR3 length: 16 amino acids. The variable domain in full, completed from reference TRBV7-6 and TRBJ1-4, reads GAGVSQSPRYKVTKRGQDVALRCDPISGHVSLYWYRQALGQGPEFLTYFNYEAQQDKSGLPNDRFSAERPEGSISTLTIQRTEQRDSAMYRCASSLAYVRDSEKLFFGSGTQLSVL.

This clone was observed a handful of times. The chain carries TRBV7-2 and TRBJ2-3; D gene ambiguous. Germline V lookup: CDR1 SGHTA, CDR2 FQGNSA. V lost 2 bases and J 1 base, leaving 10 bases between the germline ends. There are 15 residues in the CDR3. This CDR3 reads CASSLNSQRTDTQYF. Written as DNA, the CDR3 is TGTGCCAGCAGCTTAAACAGCCAACGCACAGATACGCAGTATTTT.

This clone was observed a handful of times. CDR3 sequence reads: CASSGEFYNEQFF. CDR3 coding DNA: TGCGCCAGTTCGGGAGAGTTCTACAATGAGCAGTTCTTC. J is TRBJ2-1 and V is TRBV5-1; the D gene is possibly TRBD2 (6 bases). Germline V gene data show CDR1 as SGHRS and CDR2 as YFSETQ. CDR3 length equals 13 residues. Trimming left V 8 bases short and J 3 bases short, with 12 bases between.

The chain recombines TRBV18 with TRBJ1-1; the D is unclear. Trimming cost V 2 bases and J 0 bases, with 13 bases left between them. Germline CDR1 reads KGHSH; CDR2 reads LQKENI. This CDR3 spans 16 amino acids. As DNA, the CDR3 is TGTGCCAGCTCACCATACGAGGCAGTCATGAACACTGAAGCTTTCTTT. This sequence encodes CASSPYEAVMNTEAFF.

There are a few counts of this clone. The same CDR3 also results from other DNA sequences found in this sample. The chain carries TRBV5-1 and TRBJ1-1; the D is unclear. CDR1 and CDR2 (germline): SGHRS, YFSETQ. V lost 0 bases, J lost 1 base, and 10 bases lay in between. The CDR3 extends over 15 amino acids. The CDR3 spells CASSLVLGQNTEAFF. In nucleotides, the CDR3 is TGCGCCAGCAGCTTGGTCCTAGGGCAGAACACTGAAGCTTTCTTT.

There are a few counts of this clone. DNA of the CDR3: TGCGCCAGCAGCGTGGGACAGGGGAACTATGGCTACACCTTC. This codes for CASSVGQGNYGYTF. The chain carries TRBV5-1 and TRBJ1-2; TRBD1 agrees at 10 bases. The CDR3 extends over 14 amino acids. Germline V CDR1 and CDR2: SGHRS, YFSETQ. The junction had 2 bases not matched to a gene; V was cut back by 4 bases and J by 2 bases.

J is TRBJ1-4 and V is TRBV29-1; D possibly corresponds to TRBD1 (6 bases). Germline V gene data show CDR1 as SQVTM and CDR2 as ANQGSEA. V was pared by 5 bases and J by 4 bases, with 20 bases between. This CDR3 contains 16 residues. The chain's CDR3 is CSVRSRGARGNEKLFF. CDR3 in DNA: TGCAGCGTTCGGTCCAGGGGCGCGAGGGGTAATGAAAAACTGTTTTTT.